Listed here are 15 T cell receptor beta chains from one sample, sequenced in a study of cytomegalovirus exposure and HLA in healthy donors. This table comes from immunoSEQ multiplex PCR, and its TCRdb copy is limited to in-frame clones, with some not included. Among about 260,000 clones listed, about 90% were seen once. Sequenced input: PBMCs. These receptors were taken from a woman aged 25 to 39 in good health and CMV-seronegative.

The chain has TRBV4-2 and TRBJ2-3; 11 nucleotides align to TRBD2. The CDR3 has 17 residues. Germline CDR1 is LGHNA and CDR2 is YNFKEQ. After removal of 5 bases from V and 5 bases from J, the junction contained 12 bases not matched to a gene. This CDR3 is CASSYTGTSGDLDTQYF. DNA of the CDR3: TGTGCCAGCAGCTACACCGGGACTAGCGGAGATCTAGATACGCAGTATTTT.

The chain recombines TRBV19 with TRBJ2-1; D uncertain. The germline gives CDR1 LNHDA, CDR2 SQIVND (reference sequence). V was shortened by 3 bases and J by 5 bases, with 5 bases between the two germline ends. The CDR3 contains 12 residues. CDR3: CASSIGDNEQFF. The CDR3 DNA reads as TGTGCCAGTAGTATCGGAGACAATGAGCAGTTCTTC. Combining the CDR3 with reference TRBV19 and TRBJ2-1 gives the whole variable domain DGGITQSPKYLFRKEGQNVTLSCEQNLNHDAMYWYRQDPGQGLRLIYYSQIVNDFQKGDIAEGYSVSREKKESFPLTVTSAQKNPTAFYLCASSIGDNEQFFGPGTRLTVL.

This clone was picked up one time. CDR3 in DNA: TGTGCCAGCAGCCAAGAAGGTCGACACTACGAGCAGTACTTC. Translated: CASSQEGRHYEQYF. The chain carries TRBV4-2 and TRBJ2-7, with D uncertain. CDR1 is LGHNA and CDR2 is YNFKEQ in the germline V gene. Deletions cut 0 bases from V and 3 bases from J, with 9 bases between. This CDR3 has 14 amino acids.

DNA of the CDR3: TGTGCCAGCTCACCGCCATACAAGTACGAGCAGTACTTC. The encoded protein is CASSPPYKYEQYF. The V call is TRBV18, the J call TRBJ2-7; D gene unclear. The CDR3 spans 13 residues. Per germline, CDR1 KGHSH and CDR2 LQKENI. The V and J ends lost 3 bases and 4 bases respectively, with 10 bases between them. Supplemented by reference TRBV18 and TRBJ2-7, the full variable domain reads NAGVMQNPRHLVRRRGQEARLRCSPMKGHSHVYWYRQLPEEGLKFMVYLQKENIIDESGMPKERFSAEFPKEGPSILRIQQVVRGDSAAYFCASSPPYKYEQYFGPGTRLTVT.

The rearrangement joins TRBV29-1 to TRBJ1-2; no clear D. V lost 2 bases to trimming and J lost 6 bases, with 16 bases between them. Germline V gene sequence: CDR1 SQVTM, CDR2 ANQGSEA. The CDR3 runs to 14 residues. CDR3 coding DNA: TGCAGCGTTGAATCCGGGGTCGGCACGGATGGCTACACCTTC. Its protein product is CSVESGVGTDGYTF.

The J gene is TRBJ1-5, the V gene TRBV28; perhaps TRBD1 as D (5 bases). The V gene lost 3 bases and the J gene lost 3 bases, with 9 bases spanning the gap. The CDR3 is 14 residues long. Germline-derived CDR1 and CDR2 are MDHEN and SYDVKM. The CDR3 sequence is CASSFGRANQPQHF. DNA for the CDR3: TGTGCCAGCAGTTTCGGCAGGGCCAATCAGCCCCAGCATTTT. The full variable domain, rest sourced from reference TRBV28 and TRBJ1-5, is DVKVTQSSRYLVKRTGEKVFLECVQDMDHENMFWYRQDPGLGLRLIYFSYDVKMKEKGDIPEGYSVSREKKERFSLILESASTNQTSMYLCASSFGRANQPQHFGDGTRLSIL.

The chain joins TRBV7-2 to TRBJ2-7; 15 bases are shared with TRBD2. The CDR3 is 16 residues long. The V gene end was trimmed by 1 base and the J gene end by 4 bases; junction bases not matched to a gene: 2. Germline CDR1 and CDR2: SGHTA and FQGNSA. The CDR3 protein is CASSLGGTSGRYEQYF. CDR3 sequence (DNA): TGTGCCAGCAGCTTAGGAGGGACTAGCGGGAGGTACGAGCAGTACTTC. The variable domain in full, with the rest retrieved from reference TRBV7-2 and TRBJ2-7, is GAGVSQSPSNKVTEKGKDVELRCDPISGHTALYWYRQSLGQGLEFLIYFQGNSAPDKSGLPSDRFSAERTGGSVSTLTIQRTQQEDSAVYLCASSLGGTSGRYEQYFGPGTRLTVT.

The chain uses TRBV29-1 and TRBJ2-7; 14 bases line up with TRBD2. With V trimmed by 6 bases and J by 7 bases, 5 bases remained unmatched. Germline V gene lookup returns CDR1 SQVTM and CDR2 ANQGSEA. The CDR3 loop spans 13 amino acids. CDR3 in amino acids: CSVGLAGVREQYF. The CDR3 DNA reads as TGCAGCGTGGGACTAGCGGGAGTGAGGGAGCAGTACTTC.

The chain couples TRBV19 to TRBJ2-6, with a tentative D call TRBD2 (5 bases). CDR3 length: 15 amino acids. Deletions cut 5 bases from V and 0 bases from J, with 8 bases between. Germline values: CDR1 LNHDA, CDR2 SQIVND (reference sequence). The CDR3 DNA reads TGTGCCAGTAGTGAGGGTATCTCTGGGGCCAACGTCCTGACTTTC. Protein: CASSEGISGANVLTF.

This chain links TRBV4-2 with TRBJ1-2; D uncertain. This CDR3 has 11 amino acids. Germline V gene sequence: CDR1 LGHNA, CDR2 YNFKEQ. V shed 0 bases and J shed 11 bases, with 7 bases lying between them. Here the CDR3 reads CASSQDRVYTF. CDR3 nucleotides: TGTGCCAGCAGCCAAGATCGAGTTTACACCTTC.

The gene calls are TRBV4-3 and TRBJ1-2; no reliable D call. CDR3 size: 13 residues. Germline lookup yields CDR1 LGHNA and CDR2 YSLEER. The V gene lost 0 bases and the J gene lost 6 bases, with 8 bases spanning the gap. CDR3 region: CASSQEVWDGYTF. CDR3 bases: TGCGCCAGCAGCCAAGAAGTTTGGGATGGCTACACCTTC.

J is TRBJ2-7 and V is TRBV13; TRBD2 agrees at 9 bases. Germline V gene sequence: CDR1 PRHDT, CDR2 FYEKMQ (reference sequence). After removal of 2 bases from V and 0 bases from J, the junction contained 2 bases not matched to a gene. The CDR3 runs to 15 residues. In nucleotides, the CDR3 is TGTGCCAGCAGCTTAAGGACTAGCGACTCCTACGAGCAGTACTTC. Its translation: CASSLRTSDSYEQYF.

The rearrangement uses TRBV4-2 and TRBJ2-7; 11 nucleotides align to TRBD2. Trimming cost V 5 bases and J 4 bases; bases outside gene matches: 10. Germline CDR1 reads LGHNA; CDR2 reads YNFKEQ. The CDR3 runs 16 residues. For the CDR3, the DNA is TGTGCCAGCAGCGAAATACTTGGGACTAGCGGATACGAGCAGTACTTC. Protein: CASSEILGTSGYEQYF.

The chain has TRBV7-2 and TRBJ1-2, with D possibly TRBD1 on 6 matching bases. Deletions cut 5 bases from V and 7 bases from J, with 11 bases between. This CDR3 has 12 residues. Germline V gives CDR1 SGHTA, CDR2 FQGNSA. CDR3 sequence reads: CASSPQGRGYTF. CDR3 in DNA: TGTGCCAGCAGCCCACAGGGACGTGGCTACACCTTC. Full variable domain (outside the CDR3, taken from reference TRBV7-2 and TRBJ1-2): GAGVSQSPSNKVTEKGKDVELRCDPISGHTALYWYRQSLGQGLEFLIYFQGNSAPDKSGLPSDRFSAERTGGSVSTLTIQRTQQEDSAVYLCASSPQGRGYTFGSGTRLTVV.

The chain employs TRBV4-3 and TRBJ2-1; D remains unclear. CDR3 size: 16 residues. Deletions cut 2 bases from V and 2 bases from J, with 13 bases between. Germline loops: CDR1 LGHNA, CDR2 YSLEER. CDR3 loop: CASSQSRSPTYNEQFF. DNA of the CDR3: TGCGCCAGCAGCCAAAGTCGGTCACCCACCTACAATGAGCAGTTCTTC.